What follows are 8 T cell receptor beta chains derived from one specimen sequenced in a study of technical replicates of blood from several donors. The method was immunoSEQ multiplex PCR; TCRdb's version includes in-frame clones alone and lacks a portion of them. The sample contains fewer than 90,000 clones, 89% of which appear only once. The sample consisted of T cells isolated from PBMCs. The receptor source for this set is a human donor in good health.

The rearrangement joins TRBV11-2 to TRBJ2-7; TRBD2 agrees at 11 bases. Germline V gene lookup returns CDR1 SGHAT and CDR2 FQNNGV. This CDR3 region has 15 residues. V shed 4 bases and J 2 bases; nucleotides not matched to a gene: 4. This CDR3 reads CASSSDSGRAYEQYF. The CDR3 region has the DNA TGTGCCAGCAGCTCTGATAGCGGGAGGGCCTACGAGCAGTACTTC.

The J gene is TRBJ1-1, the V gene TRBV19; 7 bases are a match to TRBD1. The CDR3 contains 13 residues. V trimming: 6 bases; J trimming: 7 bases; junction bases outside the gene matches: 8. Germline assignment: CDR1 LNHDA and CDR2 SQIVND (reference sequence). The CDR3 sequence is CASSSDRADEAFF. The CDR3 DNA follows: TGTGCCAGTAGCTCTGACAGGGCGGATGAAGCTTTCTTT.

This chain connects TRBV28 to TRBJ2-7, with 9 positions matching TRBD2. This CDR3 contains 16 residues. V lost 7 bases and J lost 3; bases outside the gene matches: 13. The germline V gene encodes CDR1 MDHEN and CDR2 SYDVKM. CDR3 nucleotide sequence: TGTGCCAGCACCATCACTGGACTAGCGAGAGACTACGAGCAGTACTTC. Amino acid sequence: CASTITGLARDYEQYF. Based on the CDR3 plus reference TRBV28 and TRBJ2-7, the full variable domain is DVKVTQSSRYLVKRTGEKVFLECVQDMDHENMFWYRQDPGLGLRLIYFSYDVKMKEKGDIPEGYSVSREKKERFSLILESASTNQTSMYLCASTITGLARDYEQYFGPGTRLTVT.

The chain uses TRBV19 and TRBJ2-7; 7 nucleotides line up with TRBD1. The CDR3 runs to 12 residues. With 7 bases clipped from V and 2 bases from J, the junction kept 2 bases outside the gene matches. Germline assignment: CDR1 LNHDA and CDR2 SQIVND (reference sequence). Here the CDR3 DNA reads TGTGCCAGTACCGGGACAGCCTACGAGCAGTACTTC. This gives the protein CASTGTAYEQYF.

The chain couples TRBV5-4 to TRBJ2-1, with a tentative D call TRBD2 (6 bases). Per germline, CDR1 SGHNT and CDR2 YYREEE (reference sequence). The CDR3 contains 13 residues. V was shortened by 0 bases and J by 5 bases, with 6 bases between the two germline ends. Here the CDR3 reads CASSLGGDNEQFF. The CDR3 region has the DNA TGTGCCAGCAGCTTGGGGGGGGACAATGAGCAGTTCTTC.

This rearrangement joins TRBV28 to TRBJ1-4; the match to TRBD1 covers 10 bases. In germline, CDR1 is MDHEN, CDR2 SYDVKM. The CDR3 consists of 15 residues. The trim removed 5 bases at V and 6 bases at J, leaving 6 bases unmatched. CDR3 sequence (DNA): TGTGCCAGCAGTCCCCGGGACAGGGGTTATGAAAAACTGTTTTTT. This sequence encodes CASSPRDRGYEKLFF.

The chain has TRBV5-1 and TRBJ2-1, with 8 bases fitting TRBD1. The ends lost 5 bases at V and 5 bases at J; junction bases unmatched: 3. This CDR3 has 13 amino acids. Germline V gene lookup returns CDR1 SGHRS and CDR2 YFSETQ. The CDR3 nucleotides read TGCGCCAGCAGAAGGACAGGGAACAATGAGCAGTTCTTC. Residues: CASRRTGNNEQFF.

The CDR3 sequence is CAWSGTGGLNDEQFF. Here the CDR3 DNA reads TGTGCCTGGAGTGGGACAGGGGGCCTGAATGATGAGCAGTTCTTC. The chain is built from TRBV30 and TRBJ2-1, with 11 bases that match TRBD1. Germline lookup yields CDR1 GTSNPN and CDR2 SVGIG (reference sequence). V dropped 1 base and J dropped 8; count of bases not matched to a gene: 7. The CDR3 is 15 residues long.